Listed below are T cell receptor beta chains from one sample, sequenced in a study of T cells in Graves' hyperthyroidism and ophthalmopathy. MiXCR was run by TCRdb on the multiplex PCR reads, yielding one entry per CDR3 protein. The sample includes some 370,000 distinct CDR3 sequences, more than 13% seen only once; the top ten take 28%. Specimen: blood. These receptors originate from a man aged 50-59 years with Graves' ophthalmopathy. The CDR3 runs from the conserved cysteine through the conserved F or W. D genes are given only for firm matches. Clone size is stated in some rows and not others, as once, few, many or a class when expanded.

d_call	v_call	j_call	clone_size	cdr3_aa	cdr3_nt
NA	TRBV3-1	TRBJ1-1	many	CASSTYPTDTTEAFF	TGTGCCAGCAGCACCTACCCGACGGACACCACTGAAGCTTTCTTT
TRBD2	TRBV10-3	TRBJ2-5	many	CAISEGSSGIQETQYF	TGTGCCATCAGTGAAGGGAGTAGCGGGATTCAAGAGACCCAGTACTTC
NA	TRBV5-1	TRBJ2-1	many	CASSLPEASYNEQFF	TGCGCCAGCAGCTTACCCGAGGCCTCCTACAATGAGCAGTTCTTC
NA	TRBV27	TRBJ2-3	many	CASSLWGDTQYF	TGTGCCAGCAGTTTATGGGGGGATACGCAGTATTTT
NA	TRBV20-1	TRBJ2-4	NA	CSQRQVAKNIQYF	TGCAGCCAAAGACAGGTAGCCAAAAACATTCAGTACTTC
TRBD2	TRBV24-1	TRBJ2-5	many	CATSVAGGPEQETQYF	TGTGCCACCAGTGTTGCGGGAGGGCCGGAGCAAGAGACCCAGTACTTC
NA	TRBV11-3	TRBJ2-2	many	CASSLAPVPNTGELFF	TGTGCCAGCAGCTTAGCCCCCGTACCGAACACCGGGGAGCTGTTTTTT
TRBD2	TRBV20-1	TRBJ2-1	many	CSEFGTSNEQFF	TGCAGTGAGTTTGGGACTAGCAATGAGCAGTTCTTC
NA	TRBV20-1	TRBJ2-5	few	CSARATNEETQYF	TGCAGTGCTAGGGCGACTAATGAAGAGACCCAGTACTTC
NA	TRBV5-8	TRBJ1-2	NA	CASSLISEYGYTF	TGTGCCAGCAGCTTGATATCGGAGTATGGCTACACCTTC
NA	TRBV5-1	TRBJ2-7	NA	CASSLYAEDDEQYF	TGCGCCAGCAGCTTGTATGCGGAAGACGACGAGCAGTACTTC
NA	TRBV11-3	TRBJ2-1	many	CASRQRDEQFF	TGTGCCAGCAGACAACGGGATGAGCAGTTCTTC
TRBD1	TRBV5-1	TRBJ2-2	many	CASSQGQITGELFF	TGCGCCAGCAGCCAGGGACAGATCACCGGGGAGCTGTTTTTT
NA	TRBV3-1	TRBJ2-5	few	CASSHSGVIETQYF	TGTGCCAGCAGCCATTCGGGAGTGATAGAGACCCAGTACTTC
TRBD1	TRBV20-1	TRBJ1-2	many	CSASDRDNYGYTF	TGCAGTGCCTCGGACAGGGATAACTATGGCTACACCTTC
NA	TRBV4-1	TRBJ2-7	NA	CTSGLRIGDYEQYF	TGCACCAGCGGCTTGCGCATCGGCGACTACGAGCAGTACTTC
NA	TRBV30	TRBJ2-7	few	CAWSNPGLSSYEQYF	TGTGCCTGGAGTAACCCCGGCCTAAGCTCCTACGAGCAGTACTTC